A single sample gave rise to the 5 T cell receptor beta chains below, sequenced in a study of blood T cell repertoires in COVID-19. Clones were read by immunoSEQ multiplex PCR, and TCRdb kept only the in-frame ones, dropping some. The sample lists about 200,000 clones; less than 85% were seen once. The sample comprised PBMCs or T cells enriched from blood (not recorded which). All receptors come from a woman aged 60-70 years with acute COVID-19.

The V call is TRBV19, the J call TRBJ2-2, with 8 bases that match TRBD1. The CDR3 length is 17 residues. Germline CDR1 and CDR2: LNHDA and SQIVND (reference sequence). Unmatched junction bases numbered 9, after V lost 5 bases and J lost 1 base. CDR3: CASSFLQGTGNTGELFF. The DNA for the CDR3 is TGTGCCAGTAGTTTTCTCCAGGGGACAGGGAACACCGGGGAGCTGTTTTTT. Looking up the rest from reference TRBV19 and TRBJ2-2 gives the full variable domain: DGGITQSPKYLFRKEGQNVTLSCEQNLNHDAMYWYRQDPGQGLRLIYYSQIVNDFQKGDIAEGYSVSREKKESFPLTVTSAQKNPTAFYLCASSFLQGTGNTGELFFGEGSRLTVL.

The CDR3 sequence: CASKRQVYSNQPQHF. The CDR3 coding sequence is TGTGCCAGCAAGAGACAGGTATATAGCAATCAGCCCCAGCATTTT. The chain uses TRBV28 and TRBJ1-5; D perhaps matches TRBD1 (6 bases). Trimming cost V 7 bases and J 0 bases, with 13 bases left between them. The CDR3 is 15 amino acids. The germline gives CDR1 MDHEN, CDR2 SYDVKM.

J is TRBJ1-2 and V is TRBV5-1; D remains ambiguous. From germline, CDR1 is SGHRS and CDR2 YFSETQ. The CDR3 length is 13 residues. Trimming removed 0 bases at V and 10 bases at J, with 13 bases between. The CDR3 loop reads CASSLAPEDFYTF. The CDR3, as DNA: TGCGCCAGCAGCTTGGCCCCCGAGGACTTCTACACCTTC.

The chain combines TRBV4-3 with TRBJ2-2, with D possibly TRBD2 on 5 matching bases. CDR1 and CDR2 (germline): LGHNA, YSLEER. This CDR3 is 16 amino acids long. V shed 0 bases and J shed 3 bases, with 11 bases lying between them. The CDR3 DNA sequence: TGCGCCAGCAGCCAAGATCGAGGGATTCACACCGGGGAGCTGTTTTTT. This gives the protein CASSQDRGIHTGELFF.

The gene calls are TRBV5-6 and TRBJ1-1; TRBD1 aligns across 9 bases. This CDR3 spans 14 amino acids. Trimming removed 8 bases from V and 5 bases from J; junction bases left unmatched: 10. Germline V CDR1 and CDR2: SGHDT, YYEEEE. DNA for the CDR3: TGTGCCAGTAGCCGGGACAGGGTGTGGACTGAAGCTTTCTTT. It specifies CASSRDRVWTEAFF. The entire variable domain, with the rest obtained from reference TRBV5-6 and TRBJ1-1, is as follows: DAGVTQSPTHLIKTRGQQVTLRCSPKSGHDTVSWYQQALGQGPQFIFQYYEEEERQRGNFPDRFSGHQFPNYSSELNVNALLLGDSALYLCASSRDRVWTEAFFGQGTRLTVV.